This TCR beta chain was found in a study of cytomegalovirus exposure and HLA in healthy donors. Broader study findings: In an earlier analysis, in 540 or so donors, most V segments appeared productive either ~87% or ~30% of the time. No immune exposure information besides CMV serostatus was available. Later analysis suggested most CMV-associated TCR beta chains were HLA-restricted. Later work showed greater clonal expansion in HLA-associated TCR beta chains than in equally common others.

This clone showed up just a few times. Its antigen is unknown. V lost 3 bases, J lost 2 bases, and 11 bases lay in between. CDR1 PRHDT and CDR2 FYEKMQ come from the germline V gene (reference sequence). The CDR3 extends over 16 amino acids. The study ran its PCR with 60 Vbeta and 13 Jbeta primers. Using immunoSEQ multiplex PCR, the repertoire was profiled, and TCRdb retains in-frame clones only, with some absent. The data hold some 130,000 clones, with approximately 77% observed a single time. The sequence was collected from a woman between 35 and 50 years old in good health and CMV-seronegative. The sample taken for sequencing was PBMCs. J is TRBJ1-6 and V is TRBV13, with D unclear. CDR3 in DNA: TGTGCCAGCAGCTTGTACAGCCAAACCTATAATTCACCCCTCCACTTT. It yields the protein CASSLYSQTYNSPLHF.